Listed below are T cell receptor beta chains from one sample, sequenced in a study of blood T cell repertoires in COVID-19. TCRdb's table, derived via immunoSEQ multiplex PCR, lists solely in-frame clones and lacks some. The sample records some 110,000 clones, roughly 80% being singletons. Sample: peripheral blood. The receptors stem from a man aged 45-65 years with acute or convalescent COVID-19. The CDR3 runs from the conserved cysteine through the conserved F or W. The D gene is left open where the match is weak. Only part of the rows carry a size: once, few, many, or a class if the clone is expanded.

CDR3nt	CDR3aa	d_gene	abundance	v_gene	j_gene
TGTGCCACCAGTGATTTGCCGTCGGGAGGGCCTGGTAATGAGCAGTTCTTC	CATSDLPSGGPGNEQFF	TRBD2	.	TRBV24-1	TRBJ2-1
TGCGCCAGCAGCCAACAAACAGGGGTGAACACCGGGGAGCTGTTTTTT	CASSQQTGVNTGELFF	TRBD1	once	TRBV4-1	TRBJ2-2
TGCGCCAGCAGCTTGGACATACAAGAGACCCAGTACTTC	CASSLDIQETQYF	.	.	TRBV5-1	TRBJ2-5
TGTGCCAGCAGCACCGCATGGACAGGTCTAGAGACCCAGTACTTC	CASSTAWTGLETQYF	TRBD1	once	TRBV28	TRBJ2-5
TGTGCCAGCACAGTGGGAGGATCCTACAATGAGCAGTTCTTC	CASTVGGSYNEQFF	.	.	TRBV27	TRBJ2-1
TGCGCCAGCAGCTTGTACGCAGGGGGAGCCTACGAGCAGTACTTC	CASSLYAGGAYEQYF	TRBD1	few	TRBV5-1	TRBJ2-7
TGTGCCAGCAAACAGGGACTAGCGGGAGGATACAATGAGCAGTTCTTC	CASKQGLAGGYNEQFF	TRBD2	.	TRBV6-6	TRBJ2-1
TGTGCCAGTAGTATCCGCTCTGGGGCCAACGTCCTGACTTTC	CASSIRSGANVLTF	.	.	TRBV19	TRBJ2-6
TGTGCCAGCTCACCGGGGCCGGGAGGTAATTCACCCCTCCACTTT	CASSPGPGGNSPLHF	.	.	TRBV18	TRBJ1-6
TGTGCCAGCAGCCGGACTAGCGGCAGCTACGAGCAGTACTTC	CASSRTSGSYEQYF	TRBD2	.	TRBV3-1/TRBV3-2	TRBJ2-7
TGTGCCAGCAGCGGTAGCTCGGCCTCGGGATACGAGCAGTACTTC	CASSGSSASGYEQYF	.	.	TRBV9	TRBJ2-7
TGCGCCAGCAGCTTGGTCGACAGAGGCTACGAGCAGTACTTC	CASSLVDRGYEQYF	.	once	TRBV5-1	TRBJ2-7
TGTGCTAGCAGTGTAGCGGGGGCAGGGGAGACCCAGTACTTC	CASSVAGAGETQYF	TRBD2	.	TRBV7-7	TRBJ2-5